This note documents a single T cell receptor beta chain sequence. Its cognate antigen is unknown. Assay: immunoSEQ multiplex PCR; the TCRdb copy retains only in-frame clones and omits some. The sample has approximately 80,000 clones; 91% are singletons. The data originate from a study of a mutant IDH1 vaccine in newly diagnosed glioma. Study details: Eight vaccinations reached patients in weeks 1, 3, 5, 7, 11, 15, 19 and 23. Study-wide results and caveats: Top peripheral T cell clonotype shifts appeared unrelated to pseudoprogression.

V lost 10 bases to trimming and J lost 1 base, with 14 bases between them. CDR3 length: 13 residues. Looked up from germline, CDR1 is LNHDA and CDR2 is SQIVND (reference sequence). Time point noted: week 5, during vaccination. Vaccine doses each comprised 300 ug of mutant IDH1 20-mer peptide, with topical imiquimod. The source material was PBMCs, sampled from a glioma patient whose treatment included an IDH1 peptide vaccine. The source is a woman aged 45 to 65 with glioma. The chain carries TRBV19 and TRBJ2-7; D possibly corresponds to TRBD1 (5 bases). The CDR3 DNA is TGTGCCACAAAGGACACCCGTTCCTACGAGCAGTACTTC. It translates to CATKDTRSYEQYF.